These 10 T cell receptor beta chains came from one sample sequenced in a study of blood T cell repertoires in COVID-19. Method: immunoSEQ multiplex PCR; TCRdb's copy keeps in-frame clones and lacks some. The sample lists about 390,000 clones, 80% to 90% occurring once. Sequenced material: peripheral blood. These receptors were collected from a woman in her fifties or sixties with COVID-19, enrolled during active disease.

For the CDR3, the DNA is TGTGCCAGCAGCTTCCGACTAGCGGGGGGGAGTGATACGCAGTATTTT. It is translated as CASSFRLAGGSDTQYF. The V call is TRBV7-2, the J call TRBJ2-3; 14 bases agree with TRBD2. The germline V gene has CDR1 SGHTA and CDR2 FQGNSA. This CDR3 has 16 residues. Germline trimming cut 3 bases from V and 6 bases from J; bases unmatched to any gene: 5.

The V and J genes are TRBV6-5 and TRBJ1-3; D is uncertain. Germline CDR1 reads MNHEY; CDR2 reads SVGAGI. This CDR3 comprises 15 residues. V dropped 7 bases and J dropped 1 base, with 14 bases sitting between them. The chain's CDR3 is CASIIGPPSGNTIYF. Here the CDR3 DNA reads TGTGCCAGCATAATTGGCCCCCCGTCTGGAAACACCATATATTTT.

CDR3 sequence reads: CASSVGRGKGNTIYF. The CDR3 bases are TGTGCCAGCAGCGTAGGTCGAGGGAAAGGAAACACCATATATTTT. This chain connects TRBV9 to TRBJ1-3; no firm D call. Trimming removed 0 bases at V and 4 bases at J, with 11 bases between. The CDR3 consists of 15 residues. The germline V gene encodes CDR1 SGDLS and CDR2 YYNGEE.

J is TRBJ1-1 and V is TRBV18; D call uncertain. Germline V gene lookup returns CDR1 KGHSH and CDR2 LQKENI. The CDR3 totals 14 residues. Trimming cost V 3 bases and J 1 base, with 9 bases left between them. CDR3 sequence: CASSPRRPNTEAFF. CDR3 DNA sequence: TGTGCCAGCTCACCCCGGCGGCCGAACACTGAAGCTTTCTTT. The full variable domain, its missing parts supplied by reference TRBV18 and TRBJ1-1, is NAGVMQNPRHLVRRRGQEARLRCSPMKGHSHVYWYRQLPEEGLKFMVYLQKENIIDESGMPKERFSAEFPKEGPSILRIQQVVRGDSAAYFCASSPRRPNTEAFFGQGTRLTVV.

The chain combines TRBV20-1 with TRBJ1-1; D is undetermined. Between the trimmed V and J ends, which lost 3 bases and 5 bases, there was a span of 10 bases. Germline V gene data show CDR1 as DFQATT and CDR2 as SNEGSKA (reference sequence). The CDR3 loop spans 12 amino acids. CDR3 amino acids: CSASLGSTEAFF. The CDR3 DNA reads TGCAGTGCTAGTTTGGGGAGTACTGAAGCTTTCTTT.

The CDR3: CASSPYLVGRGGGTEAFF. CDR3 nucleotide sequence: TGTGCCAGCTCACCATATTTGGTGGGAAGGGGGGGTGGCACTGAAGCTTTCTTT. This chain uses TRBV18 with TRBJ1-1; weak D call: TRBD1 (6 bases). The CDR3 is made up of 18 amino acids. V dropped 2 bases and J dropped 4 bases, with 23 bases sitting between them. In germline, CDR1 is KGHSH, CDR2 LQKENI.

The chain combines TRBV28 with TRBJ1-3; 8 bases align to TRBD1. CDR3 length: 15 residues. Looked up from germline, CDR1 is MDHEN and CDR2 is SYDVKM. V dropped 5 bases and J dropped 0; count of bases not matched to a gene: 3. This CDR3 reads CASSLTGGSGNTIYF. The CDR3 region has the DNA TGTGCCAGCAGTCTCACAGGGGGCTCTGGAAACACCATATATTTT. The full variable domain, its missing parts supplied by reference TRBV28 and TRBJ1-3, is DVKVTQSSRYLVKRTGEKVFLECVQDMDHENMFWYRQDPGLGLRLIYFSYDVKMKEKGDIPEGYSVSREKKERFSLILESASTNQTSMYLCASSLTGGSGNTIYFGEGSWLTVV.

This rearrangement joins TRBV7-2 to TRBJ2-6; no clear D gene. Germline V gene sequence: CDR1 SGHTA, CDR2 FQGNSA. The CDR3 extends over 16 amino acids. V lost 5 bases and J lost 0, with 11 bases in between. CDR3 sequence: CASSRGRSSGANVLTF. CDR3 sequence (DNA): TGTGCCAGCAGCCGTGGTCGGTCCTCTGGGGCCAACGTCCTGACTTTC. Variable domain in full (rest from reference TRBV7-2 and TRBJ2-6): GAGVSQSPSNKVTEKGKDVELRCDPISGHTALYWYRQSLGQGLEFLIYFQGNSAPDKSGLPSDRFSAERTGGSVSTLTIQRTQQEDSAVYLCASSRGRSSGANVLTFGAGSRLTVL.

V and J are TRBV7-3 and TRBJ2-3, with 9 bases lining up with TRBD2. Trimming cost V 5 bases and J 2 bases; bases outside gene matches: 5. CDR3 size: 15 residues. Germline values: CDR1 SGHTA, CDR2 FQGTGA. Written as DNA, the CDR3 is TGTGCCAGCAGCGTCGGCGGGGGGGACACAGATACGCAGTATTTT. Its translation is CASSVGGGDTDTQYF.

This chain joins TRBV5-1 and TRBJ1-2, with 7 positions matching TRBD1. The CDR3 runs 14 residues. V dropped 4 bases and J dropped 0; count of bases not matched to a gene: 3. CDR1 is SGHRS and CDR2 is YFSETQ in the germline V gene. CDR3 loop: CASSGGTANYGYTF. The CDR3 DNA reads TGCGCCAGCAGCGGAGGGACAGCTAACTATGGCTACACCTTC.